This TCR beta chain was documented in a study of human CD8 memory T cell subsets. Germline lookup yields CDR1 SEHNR and CDR2 FQNEAQ (reference sequence). The CDR3 is made up of 16 amino acids. UMI-labeled 5' RACE produced the TCR beta libraries. TCRdb reprocessed the 5' RACE reads, with one entry per CDR3 protein and no DNA. The sample table includes approximately 10,000 distinct CDR3 sequences. Sequencing was done on a sample of CD8+ stem-like memory T cells (TSCM and TCM) sorted from PBMCs. Indicated subset: stem-like memory CD8 T cells (TSTEM), CCR7+ PD-1- TIGIT-. The receptor comes from a human donor in good health. The genes are TRBV7-9 and TRBJ1-2. CDR3 protein: CASSSQEGQVQDGYTF.